The clone carrying this T cell receptor beta chain was counted many times. Regions amplified from RNA transcripts were the TCR beta CDR3 regions. The primer set for the first-round RT-PCR of the TCR CDR3 was HTBI. A single record per CDR3 protein comes from TCRdb applying MiXCR to the multiplex PCR reads. Among about 550,000 distinct CDR3 sequences listed, around 20% were seen once. The CDR3 has 13 residues. V shed 2 bases and J shed 4 bases, with 9 bases lying between them. Germline CDR1 is SGHTA and CDR2 is FQGNSA. These data come from a study of T cells in Graves' hyperthyroidism and ophthalmopathy. In the study overall: Blood from the periphery was taken at initial diagnosis, before any treatment.

This sequence was found in a man aged 18 to 35 with Graves' hyperthyroidism. This chain joins TRBV7-2 and TRBJ2-7, with D perhaps matching TRBD1 (6 bases). Material: blood. Here the CDR3 DNA reads TGTGCCAGCAGCTTAAACACAGGGTACGAGCAGTACTTC. Translated, it gives CASSLNTGYEQYF. The whole variable domain, filled in from reference TRBV7-2 and TRBJ2-7, reads GAGVSQSPSNKVTEKGKDVELRCDPISGHTALYWYRQSLGQGLEFLIYFQGNSAPDKSGLPSDRFSAERTGGSVSTLTIQRTQQEDSAVYLCASSLNTGYEQYFGPGTRLTVT.